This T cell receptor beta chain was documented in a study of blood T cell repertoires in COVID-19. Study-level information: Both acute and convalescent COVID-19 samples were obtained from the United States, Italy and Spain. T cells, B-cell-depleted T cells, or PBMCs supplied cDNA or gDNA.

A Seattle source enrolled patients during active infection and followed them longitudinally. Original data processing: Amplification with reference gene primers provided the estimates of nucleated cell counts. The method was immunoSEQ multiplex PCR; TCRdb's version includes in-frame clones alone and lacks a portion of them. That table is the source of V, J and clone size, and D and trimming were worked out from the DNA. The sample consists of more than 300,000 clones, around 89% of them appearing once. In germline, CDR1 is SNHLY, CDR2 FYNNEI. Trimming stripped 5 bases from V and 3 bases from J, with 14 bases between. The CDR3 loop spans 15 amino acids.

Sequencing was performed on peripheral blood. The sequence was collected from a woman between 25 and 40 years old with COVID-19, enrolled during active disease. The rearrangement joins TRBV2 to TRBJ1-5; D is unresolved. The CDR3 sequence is CASSQVAVYNQPQHF. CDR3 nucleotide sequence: TGTGCCAGCAGTCAGGTCGCCGTTTACAATCAGCCCCAGCATTTT.